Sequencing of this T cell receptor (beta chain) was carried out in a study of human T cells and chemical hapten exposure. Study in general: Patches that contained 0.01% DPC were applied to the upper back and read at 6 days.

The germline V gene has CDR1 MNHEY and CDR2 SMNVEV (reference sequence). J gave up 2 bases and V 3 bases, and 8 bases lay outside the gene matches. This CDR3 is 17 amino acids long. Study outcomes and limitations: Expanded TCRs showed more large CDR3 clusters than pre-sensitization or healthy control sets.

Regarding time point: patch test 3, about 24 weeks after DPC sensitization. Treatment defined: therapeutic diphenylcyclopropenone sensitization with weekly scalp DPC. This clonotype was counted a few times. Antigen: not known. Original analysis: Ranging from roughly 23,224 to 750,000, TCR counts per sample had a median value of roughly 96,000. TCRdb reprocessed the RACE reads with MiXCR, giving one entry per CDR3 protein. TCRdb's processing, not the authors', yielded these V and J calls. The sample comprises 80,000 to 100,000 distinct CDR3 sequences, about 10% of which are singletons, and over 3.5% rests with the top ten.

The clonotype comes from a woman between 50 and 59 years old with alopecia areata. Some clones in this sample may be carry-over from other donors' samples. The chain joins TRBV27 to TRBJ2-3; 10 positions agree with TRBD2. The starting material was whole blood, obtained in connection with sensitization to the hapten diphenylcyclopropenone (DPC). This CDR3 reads CASSFSSGGLPTDTQYF. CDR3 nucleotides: TGTGCCAGCAGTTTCAGTAGCGGGGGGCTCCCCACAGATACGCAGTATTTT.